Reported below is one T cell receptor beta chain. Germline CDR1 DFQATT, CDR2 SNEGSKA (reference sequence). The CDR3 sequence is 13 residues long. Trimming cost V 3 bases and J 3 bases, with 9 bases left between them. Via MiXCR, TCRdb re-called the RT-PCR reads, giving one row per CDR3 protein. The sample lists approximately 31,000 distinct CDR3 sequences; roughly a third were seen once. These data come from a study of patients and donors after allogeneic stem cell transplantation. This clonotype was sampled from a human donor who was either an allogeneic HSCT recipient or a stem cell or donor lymphocyte infusion donor (not recorded which). It is not recorded whose cells these are; they may come from a transplant donor. The chain employs TRBV20-1 and TRBJ1-5; D is ambiguous. Sequenced: blood, either unsorted or a sorted T cell fraction (not recorded which). DNA of the CDR3: TGCAGTGCTAGTAACGTAGCCAATCAGCCCCAGCATTTT. Its protein product is CSASNVANQPQHF.